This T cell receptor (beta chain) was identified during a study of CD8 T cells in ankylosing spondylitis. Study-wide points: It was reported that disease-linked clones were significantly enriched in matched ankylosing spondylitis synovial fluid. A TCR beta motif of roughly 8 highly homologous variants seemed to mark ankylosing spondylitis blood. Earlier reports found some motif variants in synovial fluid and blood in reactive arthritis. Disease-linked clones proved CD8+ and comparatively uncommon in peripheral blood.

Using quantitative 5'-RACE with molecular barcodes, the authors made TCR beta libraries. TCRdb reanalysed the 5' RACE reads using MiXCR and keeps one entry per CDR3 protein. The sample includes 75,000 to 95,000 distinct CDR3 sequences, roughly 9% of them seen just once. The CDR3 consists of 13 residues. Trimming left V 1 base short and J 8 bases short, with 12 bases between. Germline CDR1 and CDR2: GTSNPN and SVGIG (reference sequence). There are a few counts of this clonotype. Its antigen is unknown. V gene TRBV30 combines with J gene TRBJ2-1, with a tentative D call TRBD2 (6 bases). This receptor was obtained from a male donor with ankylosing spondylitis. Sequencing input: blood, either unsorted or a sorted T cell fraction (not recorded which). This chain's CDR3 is CAWSAGAGDEQFF. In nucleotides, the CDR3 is TGTGCCTGGAGTGCGGGAGCCGGGGATGAGCAGTTCTTC.